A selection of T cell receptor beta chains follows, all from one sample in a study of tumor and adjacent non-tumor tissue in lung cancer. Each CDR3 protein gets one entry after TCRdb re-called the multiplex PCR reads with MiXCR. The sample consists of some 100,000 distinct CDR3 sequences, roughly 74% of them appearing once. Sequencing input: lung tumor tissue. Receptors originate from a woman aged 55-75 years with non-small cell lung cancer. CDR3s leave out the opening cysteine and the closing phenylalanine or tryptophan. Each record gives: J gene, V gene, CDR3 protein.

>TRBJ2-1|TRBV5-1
ASSFGLAGGIVDEQF
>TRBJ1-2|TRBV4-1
ASSHETRTGAYYGYT
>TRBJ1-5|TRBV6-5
ASSLDYSNQPQH
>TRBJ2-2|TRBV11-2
ASNTGGELF
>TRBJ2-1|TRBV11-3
VSNLELTSGSHIEQF
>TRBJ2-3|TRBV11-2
ASSLEPRGGKTQY
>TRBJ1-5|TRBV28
ASSFRSSGGTNQPQH
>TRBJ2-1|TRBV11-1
VSSPRGDEQF
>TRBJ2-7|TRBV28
ASSVASVRGANPYEQY
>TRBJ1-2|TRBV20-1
SARDSGTGSTNGYT
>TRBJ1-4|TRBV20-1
NARKSGTGGSGEKLF
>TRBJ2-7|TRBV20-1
SADHGTNSYEQY
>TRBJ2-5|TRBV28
ASSFESHGETQY
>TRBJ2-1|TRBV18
ASSPTSGYNEQF
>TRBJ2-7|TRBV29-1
SVGGQGQYEQY
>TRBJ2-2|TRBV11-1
DSSPRLAGEYTGELF
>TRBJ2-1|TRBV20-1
SVKPTTSGGAKVLYNEQF
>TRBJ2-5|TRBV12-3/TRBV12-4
ASSRGQEVEETRY
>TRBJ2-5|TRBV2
ASSEAYRGRTQY
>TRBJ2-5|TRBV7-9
ASSRIQGAQETLY
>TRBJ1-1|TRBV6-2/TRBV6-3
VSLRIGGGNTEAL
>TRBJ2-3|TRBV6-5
VSNVAGSSTNTQY
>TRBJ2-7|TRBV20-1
SAKLAGGLGERY
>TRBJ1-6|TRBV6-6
ANSGTGEGGSPLH
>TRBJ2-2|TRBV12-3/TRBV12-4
ASSRTGNTGELY
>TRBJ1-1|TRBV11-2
ASSLDQYLITEAF
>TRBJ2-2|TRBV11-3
ASSLVSGGAGELF
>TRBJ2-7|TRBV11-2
AISLVFEQY